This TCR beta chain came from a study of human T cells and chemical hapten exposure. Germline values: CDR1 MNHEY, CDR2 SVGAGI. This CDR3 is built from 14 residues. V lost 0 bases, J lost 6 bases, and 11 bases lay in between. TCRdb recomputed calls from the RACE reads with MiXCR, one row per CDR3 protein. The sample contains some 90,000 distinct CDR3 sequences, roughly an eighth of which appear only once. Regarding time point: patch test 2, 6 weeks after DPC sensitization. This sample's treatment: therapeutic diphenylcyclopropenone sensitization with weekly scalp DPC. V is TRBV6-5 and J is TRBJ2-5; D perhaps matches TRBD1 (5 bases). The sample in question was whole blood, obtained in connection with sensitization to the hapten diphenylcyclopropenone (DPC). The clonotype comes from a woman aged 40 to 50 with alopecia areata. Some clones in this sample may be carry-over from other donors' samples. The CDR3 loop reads CASSYSGVRKTQYF. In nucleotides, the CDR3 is TGTGCCAGCAGTTACTCAGGGGTCAGAAAGACCCAGTACTTC.